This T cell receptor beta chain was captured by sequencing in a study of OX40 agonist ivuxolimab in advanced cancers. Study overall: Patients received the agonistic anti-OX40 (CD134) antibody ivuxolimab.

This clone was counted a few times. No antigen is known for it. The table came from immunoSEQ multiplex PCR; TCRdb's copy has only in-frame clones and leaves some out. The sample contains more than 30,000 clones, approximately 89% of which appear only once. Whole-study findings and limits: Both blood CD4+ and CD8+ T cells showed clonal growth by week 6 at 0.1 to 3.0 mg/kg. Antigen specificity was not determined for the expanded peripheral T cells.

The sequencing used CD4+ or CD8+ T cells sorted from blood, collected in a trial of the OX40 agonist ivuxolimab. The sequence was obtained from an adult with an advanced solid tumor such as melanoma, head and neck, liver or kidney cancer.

The CDR3 DNA reads as TGTGCCAGCAGTTTCCGCCGTGCCCAGCATTTT. It translates to CASSFRRAQHF. The chain recombines TRBV6-5 with TRBJ1-5; D not resolved. With 4 bases removed from V and 11 bases from J, the gap between germline ends came to 9 bases. The CDR3 is 11 residues long. Germline V gene sequence: CDR1 MNHEY, CDR2 SVGAGI.